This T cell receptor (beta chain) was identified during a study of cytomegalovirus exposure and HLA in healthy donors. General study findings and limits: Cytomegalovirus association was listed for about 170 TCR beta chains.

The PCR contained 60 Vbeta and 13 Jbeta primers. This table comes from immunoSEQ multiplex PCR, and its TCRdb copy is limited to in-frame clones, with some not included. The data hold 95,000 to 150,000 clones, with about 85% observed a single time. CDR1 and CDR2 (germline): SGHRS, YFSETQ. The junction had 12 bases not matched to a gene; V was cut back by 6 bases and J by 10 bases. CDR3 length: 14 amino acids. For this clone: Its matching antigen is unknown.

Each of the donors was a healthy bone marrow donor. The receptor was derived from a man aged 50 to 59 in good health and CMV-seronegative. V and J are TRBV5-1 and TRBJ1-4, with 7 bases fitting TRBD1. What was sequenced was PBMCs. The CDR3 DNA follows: TGCGCCAGCATTCAAGGACAGGCACGAGCAAAACTGTTTTTT. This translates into CASIQGQARAKLFF. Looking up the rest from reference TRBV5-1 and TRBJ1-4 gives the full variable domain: KAGVTQTPRYLIKTRGQQVTLSCSPISGHRSVSWYQQTPGQGLQFLFEYFSETQRNKGNFPGRFSGRQFSNSRSEMNVSTLELGDSALYLCASIQGQARAKLFFGSGTQLSVL.